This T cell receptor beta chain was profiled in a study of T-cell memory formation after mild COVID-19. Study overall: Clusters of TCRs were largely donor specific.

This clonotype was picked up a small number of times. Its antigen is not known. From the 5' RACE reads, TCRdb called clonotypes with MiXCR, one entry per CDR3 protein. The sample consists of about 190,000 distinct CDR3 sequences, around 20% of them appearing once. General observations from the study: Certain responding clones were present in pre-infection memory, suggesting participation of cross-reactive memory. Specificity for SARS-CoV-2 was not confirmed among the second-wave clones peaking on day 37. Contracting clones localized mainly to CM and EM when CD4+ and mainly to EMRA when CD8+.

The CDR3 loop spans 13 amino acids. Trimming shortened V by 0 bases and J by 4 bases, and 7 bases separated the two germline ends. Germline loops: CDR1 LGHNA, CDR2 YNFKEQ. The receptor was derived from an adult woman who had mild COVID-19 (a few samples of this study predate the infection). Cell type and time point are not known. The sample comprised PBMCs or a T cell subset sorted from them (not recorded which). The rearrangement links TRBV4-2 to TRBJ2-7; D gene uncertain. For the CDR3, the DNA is TGTGCCAGCAGCCAAGACCCTAGGTACGAGCAGTACTTC. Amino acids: CASSQDPRYEQYF.